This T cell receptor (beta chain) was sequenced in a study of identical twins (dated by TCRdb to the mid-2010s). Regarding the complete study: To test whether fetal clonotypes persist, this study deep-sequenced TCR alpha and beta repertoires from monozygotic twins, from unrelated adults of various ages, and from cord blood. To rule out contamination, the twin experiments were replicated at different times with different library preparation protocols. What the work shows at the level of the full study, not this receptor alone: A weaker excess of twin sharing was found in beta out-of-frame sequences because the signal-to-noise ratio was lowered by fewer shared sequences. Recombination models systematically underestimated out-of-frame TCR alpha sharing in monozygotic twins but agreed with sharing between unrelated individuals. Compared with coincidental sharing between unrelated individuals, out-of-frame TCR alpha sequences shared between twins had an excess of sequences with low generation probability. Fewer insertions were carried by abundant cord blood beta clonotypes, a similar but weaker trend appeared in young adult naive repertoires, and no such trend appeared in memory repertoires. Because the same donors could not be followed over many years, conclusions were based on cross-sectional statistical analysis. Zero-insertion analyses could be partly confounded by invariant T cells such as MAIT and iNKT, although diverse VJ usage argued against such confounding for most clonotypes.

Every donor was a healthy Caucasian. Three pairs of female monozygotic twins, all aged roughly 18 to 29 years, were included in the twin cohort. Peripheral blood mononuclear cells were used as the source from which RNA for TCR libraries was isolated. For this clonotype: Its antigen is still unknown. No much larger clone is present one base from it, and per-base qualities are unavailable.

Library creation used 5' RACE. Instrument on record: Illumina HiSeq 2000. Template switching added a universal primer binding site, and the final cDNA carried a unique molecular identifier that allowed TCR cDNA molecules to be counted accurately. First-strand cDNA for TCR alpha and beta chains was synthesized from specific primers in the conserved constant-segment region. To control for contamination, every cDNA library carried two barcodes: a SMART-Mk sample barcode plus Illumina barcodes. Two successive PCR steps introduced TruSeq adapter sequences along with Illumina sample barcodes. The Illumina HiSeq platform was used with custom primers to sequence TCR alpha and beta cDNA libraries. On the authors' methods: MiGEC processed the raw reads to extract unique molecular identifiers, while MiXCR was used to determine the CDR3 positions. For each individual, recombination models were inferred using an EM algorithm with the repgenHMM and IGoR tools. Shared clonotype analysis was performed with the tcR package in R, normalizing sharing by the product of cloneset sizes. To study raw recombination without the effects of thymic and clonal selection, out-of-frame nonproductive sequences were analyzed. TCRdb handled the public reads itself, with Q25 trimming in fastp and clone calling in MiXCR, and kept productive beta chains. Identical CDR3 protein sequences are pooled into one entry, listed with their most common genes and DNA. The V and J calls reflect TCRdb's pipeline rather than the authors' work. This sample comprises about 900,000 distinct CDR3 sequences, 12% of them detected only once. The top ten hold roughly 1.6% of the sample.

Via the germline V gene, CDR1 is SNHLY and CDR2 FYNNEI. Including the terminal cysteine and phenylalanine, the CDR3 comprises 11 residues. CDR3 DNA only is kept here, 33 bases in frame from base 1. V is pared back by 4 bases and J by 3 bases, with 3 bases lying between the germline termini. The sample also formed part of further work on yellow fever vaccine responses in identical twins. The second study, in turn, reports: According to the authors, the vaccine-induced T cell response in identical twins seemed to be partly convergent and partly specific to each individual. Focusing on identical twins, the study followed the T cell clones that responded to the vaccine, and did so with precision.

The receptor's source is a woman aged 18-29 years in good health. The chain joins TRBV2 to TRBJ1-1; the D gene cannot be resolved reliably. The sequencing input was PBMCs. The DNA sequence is TGTGCCAGCAGTGCCCACACTGAAGCTTTCTTT. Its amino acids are CASSAHTEAFF.